This T cell receptor beta chain is from a study of OX40 agonist ivuxolimab in advanced cancers. Trimming left V 2 bases short and J 1 base short, with 12 bases between. The CDR3 has 15 residues. The germline gives CDR1 MNHEY, CDR2 SVGAGI. The protocol was immunoSEQ multiplex PCR, while the TCRdb copy is restricted to in-frame clones and leaves out a portion. In the table there are about 26,000 clones, 88% of which are singletons. V is TRBV6-5 and J is TRBJ2-7, with a tentative D call TRBD2 (5 bases). This TCR was recovered from an adult with an advanced solid tumor such as melanoma, head and neck, liver or kidney cancer. The specimen was CD4+ or CD8+ T cells sorted from blood, collected in a trial of the OX40 agonist ivuxolimab. The CDR3 DNA is TGTGCCAGCAGTTACGGAGCCGGGGTGTCCTACGAGCAGTACTTC. Its protein product is CASSYGAGVSYEQYF.